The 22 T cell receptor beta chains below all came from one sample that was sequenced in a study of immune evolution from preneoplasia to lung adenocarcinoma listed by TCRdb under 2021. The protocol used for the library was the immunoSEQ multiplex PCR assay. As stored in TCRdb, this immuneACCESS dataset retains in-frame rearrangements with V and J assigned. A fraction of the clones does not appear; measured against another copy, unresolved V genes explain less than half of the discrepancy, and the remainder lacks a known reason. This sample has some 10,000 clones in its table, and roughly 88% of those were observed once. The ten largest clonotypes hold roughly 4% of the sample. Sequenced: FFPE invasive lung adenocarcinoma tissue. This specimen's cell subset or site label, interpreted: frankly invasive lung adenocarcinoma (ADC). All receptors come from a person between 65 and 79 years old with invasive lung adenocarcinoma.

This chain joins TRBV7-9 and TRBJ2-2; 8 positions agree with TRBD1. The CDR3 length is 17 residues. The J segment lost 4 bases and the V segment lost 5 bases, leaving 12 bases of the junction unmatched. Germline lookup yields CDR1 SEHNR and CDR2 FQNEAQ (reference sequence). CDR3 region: CASSPGSGQGITGELFF. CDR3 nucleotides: TGTGCCAGCAGCCCCGGCTCAGGACAGGGTATCACCGGGGAGCTGTTTTTT.

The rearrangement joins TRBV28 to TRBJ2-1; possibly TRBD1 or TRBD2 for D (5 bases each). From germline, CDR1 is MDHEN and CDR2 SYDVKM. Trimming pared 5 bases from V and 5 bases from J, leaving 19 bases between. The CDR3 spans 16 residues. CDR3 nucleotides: TGTGCCAGCAGTCCCTTCGGGGCTAGCAGTCACAATGAGCAGTTCTTC. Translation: CASSPFGASSHNEQFF.

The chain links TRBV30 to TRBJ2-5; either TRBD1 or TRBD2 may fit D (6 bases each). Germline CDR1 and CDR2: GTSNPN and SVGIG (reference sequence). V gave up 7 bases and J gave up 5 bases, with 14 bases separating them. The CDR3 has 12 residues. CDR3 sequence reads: CALSLGGETQYF. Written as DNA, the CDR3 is TGTGCCTTGTCACTAGGGGGGGAGACCCAGTACTTC. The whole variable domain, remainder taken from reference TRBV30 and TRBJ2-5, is SQTIHQWPATLVQPVGSPLSLECTVEGTSNPNLYWYRQAAGRGLQLLFYSVGIGQISSEVPQNLSASRPQDRQFILSSKKLLLSDSGFYLCALSLGGETQYFGPGTRLLVL.

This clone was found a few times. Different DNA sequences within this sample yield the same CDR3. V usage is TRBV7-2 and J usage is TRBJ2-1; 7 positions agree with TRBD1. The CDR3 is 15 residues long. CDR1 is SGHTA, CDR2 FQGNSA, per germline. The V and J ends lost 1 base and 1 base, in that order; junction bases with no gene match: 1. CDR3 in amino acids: CASSLEGQSYNEQFF. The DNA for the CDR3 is TGTGCCAGCAGCTTAGAGGGACAGTCCTACAATGAGCAGTTCTTC.

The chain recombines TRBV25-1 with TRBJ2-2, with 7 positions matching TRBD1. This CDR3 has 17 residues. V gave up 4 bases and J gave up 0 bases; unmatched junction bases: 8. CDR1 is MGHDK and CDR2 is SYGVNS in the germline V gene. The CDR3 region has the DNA TGTGCCAGCAGTGGATTTCGACAGGGCACGAACACCGGGGAGCTGTTTTTT. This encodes CASSGFRQGTNTGELFF. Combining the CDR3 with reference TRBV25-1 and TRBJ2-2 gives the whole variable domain EADIYQTPRYLVIGTGKKITLECSQTMGHDKMYWYQQDPGMELHLIHYSYGVNSTEKGDLSSESTVSRIRTEHFPLTLESARPSHTSQYLCASSGFRQGTNTGELFFGEGSRLTVL.

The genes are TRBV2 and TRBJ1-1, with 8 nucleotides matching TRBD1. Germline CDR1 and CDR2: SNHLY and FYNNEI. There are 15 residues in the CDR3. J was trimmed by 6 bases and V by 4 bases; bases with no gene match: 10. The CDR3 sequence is CASSGAGGANSEAFF. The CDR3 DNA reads TGTGCCAGCAGTGGGGCAGGGGGCGCCAACTCTGAAGCTTTCTTT.

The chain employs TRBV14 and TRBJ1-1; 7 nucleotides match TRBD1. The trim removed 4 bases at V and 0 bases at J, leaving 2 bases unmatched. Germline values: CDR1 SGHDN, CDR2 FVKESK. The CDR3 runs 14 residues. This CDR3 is CASSLTGLNTEAFF. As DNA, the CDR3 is TGTGCCAGCAGCCTGACAGGGTTGAACACTGAAGCTTTCTTT.

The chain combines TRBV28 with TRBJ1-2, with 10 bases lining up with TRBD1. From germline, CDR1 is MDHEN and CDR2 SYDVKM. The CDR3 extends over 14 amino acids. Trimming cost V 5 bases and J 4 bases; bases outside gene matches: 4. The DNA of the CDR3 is TGTGCCAGCAGTCAGGGACAGGGGTTCTATGGCTACACCTTC. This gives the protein CASSQGQGFYGYTF.

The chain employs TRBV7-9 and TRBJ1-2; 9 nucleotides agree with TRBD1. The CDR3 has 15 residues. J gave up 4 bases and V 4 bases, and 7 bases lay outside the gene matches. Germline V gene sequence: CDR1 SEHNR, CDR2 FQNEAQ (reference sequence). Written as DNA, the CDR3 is TGTGCCAGCAGCTCTCCGGGACAGGGAATCTATGGCTACACCTTC. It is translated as CASSSPGQGIYGYTF.

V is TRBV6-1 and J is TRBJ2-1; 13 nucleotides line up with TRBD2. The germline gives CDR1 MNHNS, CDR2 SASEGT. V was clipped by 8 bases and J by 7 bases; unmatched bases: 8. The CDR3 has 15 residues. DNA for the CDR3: TGTGCCAGCGTGAGGGGACTAGCGGGATCAAATGAGCAGTTCTTC. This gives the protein CASVRGLAGSNEQFF.

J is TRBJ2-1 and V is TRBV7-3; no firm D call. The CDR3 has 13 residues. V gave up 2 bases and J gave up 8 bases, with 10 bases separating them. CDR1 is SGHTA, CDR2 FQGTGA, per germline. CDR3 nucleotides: TGTGCCAGCAGCTTAGGGAATGGTGATGAGCAGTTCTTC. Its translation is CASSLGNGDEQFF. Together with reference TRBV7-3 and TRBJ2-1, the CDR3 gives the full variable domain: GAGVSQTPSNKVTEKGKYVELRCDPISGHTALYWYRQSLGQGPEFLIYFQGTGAADDSGLPNDRFFAVRPEGSVSTLKIQRTERGDSAVYLCASSLGNGDEQFFGPGTRLTVL.

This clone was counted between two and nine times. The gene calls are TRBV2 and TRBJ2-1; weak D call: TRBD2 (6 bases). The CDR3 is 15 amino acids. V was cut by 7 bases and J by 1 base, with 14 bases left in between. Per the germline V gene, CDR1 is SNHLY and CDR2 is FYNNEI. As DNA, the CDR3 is TGTGCCAGCATCATCGGGGGTGGGTCCTACAATGAGCAGTTCTTC. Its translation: CASIIGGGSYNEQFF.

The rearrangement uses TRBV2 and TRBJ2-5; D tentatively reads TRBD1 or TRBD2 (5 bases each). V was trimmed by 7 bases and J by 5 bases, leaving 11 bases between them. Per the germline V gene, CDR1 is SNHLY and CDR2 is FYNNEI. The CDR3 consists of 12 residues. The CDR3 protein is CASTRGSETQYF. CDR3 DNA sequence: TGTGCCAGCACGAGGGGCTCGGAGACCCAGTACTTC.

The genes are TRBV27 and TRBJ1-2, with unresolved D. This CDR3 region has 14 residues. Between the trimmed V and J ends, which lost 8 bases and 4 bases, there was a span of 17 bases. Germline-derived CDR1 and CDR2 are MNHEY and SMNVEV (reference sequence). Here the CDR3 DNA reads TGTGCCAGCCGCGGCATTGGGGTCCGCTATGGCTACACCTTC. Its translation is CASRGIGVRYGYTF.

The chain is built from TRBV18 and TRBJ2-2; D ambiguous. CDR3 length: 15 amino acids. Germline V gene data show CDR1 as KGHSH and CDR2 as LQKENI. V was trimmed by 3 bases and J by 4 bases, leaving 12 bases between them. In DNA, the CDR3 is TGTGCCAGCTCACCGTACTCGGCCTCCACCGGGGAGCTGTTTTTT. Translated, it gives CASSPYSASTGELFF.

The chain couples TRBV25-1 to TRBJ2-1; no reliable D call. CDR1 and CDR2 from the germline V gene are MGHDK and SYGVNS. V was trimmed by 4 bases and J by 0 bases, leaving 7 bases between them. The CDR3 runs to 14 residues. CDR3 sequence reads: CASSGASSYNEQFF. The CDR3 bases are TGTGCCAGCAGTGGGGCAAGCTCCTACAATGAGCAGTTCTTC. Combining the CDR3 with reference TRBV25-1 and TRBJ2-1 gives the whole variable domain EADIYQTPRYLVIGTGKKITLECSQTMGHDKMYWYQQDPGMELHLIHYSYGVNSTEKGDLSSESTVSRIRTEHFPLTLESARPSHTSQYLCASSGASSYNEQFFGPGTRLTVL.

The CDR3 bases are TGCGCCAGCAGCCTAAGACCAGGTCCCATAGGGTCCTACGAGCAGTACTTC. Its translation is CASSLRPGPIGSYEQYF. V usage is TRBV5-1 and J usage is TRBJ2-7; D ambiguous. The V gene's germline CDR1 is SGHRS and CDR2 YFSETQ. Trimming stripped 4 bases from V and 1 base from J, with 21 bases between. The CDR3 runs to 17 residues.

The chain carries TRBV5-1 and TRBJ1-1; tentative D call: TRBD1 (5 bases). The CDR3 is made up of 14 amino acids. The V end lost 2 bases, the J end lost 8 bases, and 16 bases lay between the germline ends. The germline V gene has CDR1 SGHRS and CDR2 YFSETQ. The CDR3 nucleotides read TGCGCCAGCAGCTTTGGGGACTCCGGGCAAGAAGCTTTCTTT. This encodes CASSFGDSGQEAFF. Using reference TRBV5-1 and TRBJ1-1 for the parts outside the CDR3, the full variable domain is KAGVTQTPRYLIKTRGQQVTLSCSPISGHRSVSWYQQTPGQGLQFLFEYFSETQRNKGNFPGRFSGRQFSNSRSEMNVSTLELGDSALYLCASSFGDSGQEAFFGQGTRLTVV.

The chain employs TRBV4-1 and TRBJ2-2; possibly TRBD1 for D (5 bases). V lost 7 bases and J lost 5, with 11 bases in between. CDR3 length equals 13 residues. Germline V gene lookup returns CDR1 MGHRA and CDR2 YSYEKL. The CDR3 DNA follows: TGCGCCAGCACGGACATACGAACCGGGGAGCTGTTTTTT. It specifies CASTDIRTGELFF.

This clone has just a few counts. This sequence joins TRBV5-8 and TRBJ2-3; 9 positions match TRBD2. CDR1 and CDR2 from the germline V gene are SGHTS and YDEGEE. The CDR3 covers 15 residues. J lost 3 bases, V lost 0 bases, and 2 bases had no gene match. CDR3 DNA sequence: TGTGCCAGCAGCTTGGCTAGCGGGAATACAGATACGCAGTATTTT. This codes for CASSLASGNTDTQYF.

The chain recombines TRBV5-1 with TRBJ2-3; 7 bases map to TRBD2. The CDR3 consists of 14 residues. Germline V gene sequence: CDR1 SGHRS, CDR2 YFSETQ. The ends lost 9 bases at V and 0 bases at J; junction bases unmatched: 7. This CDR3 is CATRDGGSTDTQYF. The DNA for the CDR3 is TGCGCCACCCGCGACGGGGGGAGCACAGATACGCAGTATTTT.

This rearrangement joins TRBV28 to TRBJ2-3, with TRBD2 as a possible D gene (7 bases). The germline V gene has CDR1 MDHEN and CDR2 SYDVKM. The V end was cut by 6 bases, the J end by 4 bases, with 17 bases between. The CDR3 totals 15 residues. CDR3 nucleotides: TGTGCCAGCAGACGAGGGGGGGTTGATGCAGATACGCAGTATTTT. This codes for CASRRGGVDADTQYF.